This T cell receptor (beta chain) was recovered during a study of blood T cell repertoires in COVID-19. Study-wide context: Acute and convalescent COVID-19 samples came from the United States, Italy and Spain. Sample material is recorded as cDNA or gDNA derived from T cells, B-cell-depleted T cells, or PBMCs.

This study enrolled people aged roughly 18 to 100 from approximately 24 US geographic areas. Generated by immunoSEQ multiplex PCR, the TCRdb table keeps only in-frame clones and is missing some. The repertoire holds 200,000 to 250,000 clones, with 82% as singletons. This clone has only one observation. The V end was cut by 1 base, the J end by 3 bases, with 13 bases between. The germline V gene has CDR1 SGHTA and CDR2 FQGTGA. The CDR3 runs 15 residues. The specimen sequenced was PBMCs or T cells enriched from blood (not recorded which). This chain connects TRBV7-3 to TRBJ2-7, with D perhaps matching TRBD2 (6 bases). This receptor was taken from an older woman who had recovered from COVID-19. CDR3 in DNA: TGTGCCAGCAGCTTAAGTGGAGGGTCAAACTACGAGCAGTACTTC. Amino acids: CASSLSGGSNYEQYF.